The clone carrying this TCR beta chain was counted between two and nine times. Its matching antigen is unknown. A second PCR, run for about 7 to 11 cycles, used a sample-barcoded 5' primer plus a J-beta primer mix. Every cDNA molecule carried a tag from a template-switch adaptor bearing 12 random nucleotides. TCRdb redid the calling of the 5' RACE reads with MiXCR, one entry per CDR3 protein. There are 650,000 to 1,000,000 distinct CDR3 sequences in the sample; about 47% occur only once, and roughly 20% lies in the top ten. Peripheral blood, 9.5 to 10 milliliters per donor, was collected. PBMCs, at least 6.5 million per sample, were isolated. V was clipped by 5 bases and J by 7 bases; unmatched bases: 17. Germline CDR1 is DFQATT and CDR2 is SNEGSKA (reference sequence). The CDR3 consists of 16 residues. This specimen belongs to a study of blood T cells in healthy people across ages. Broader study findings: The fall in TCR beta diversity per million T cells was roughly linear with age.

This TCR was sampled from a man older than 75 in good health. The source material was blood. The chain couples TRBV20-1 to TRBJ2-5, with 9 bases fitting TRBD1. CDR3 nucleotide sequence: TGCAGTGCTGAACCGGGACAGGGCCTTCCCTTTCGGACCCAGTACTTC. Protein: CSAEPGQGLPFRTQYF.